The next 8 T cell receptor beta chains were all read from a single sample in a study of blood T cell repertoires in COVID-19. TCRdb keeps only in-frame clones here, not all; method: immunoSEQ multiplex PCR. The profile shows approximately 170,000 clones, about 83% of them singletons. The specimen was peripheral blood. The source is a man in his 70s who had recovered from COVID-19.

The chain is built from TRBV27 and TRBJ1-5; a weak D match, TRBD1 (6 bases). The length of the CDR3 is 12 residues. Germline loops: CDR1 MNHEY, CDR2 SMNVEV (reference sequence). V was shortened by 8 bases and J by 6 bases, with 11 bases between the two germline ends. The CDR3 spells CASWGRGQPQHF. As DNA, the CDR3 is TGTGCCAGCTGGGGCAGGGGTCAGCCCCAGCATTTT.

The chain uses TRBV5-6 and TRBJ1-1, with D uncertain. CDR1 is SGHDT and CDR2 is YYEEEE in the germline V gene. The CDR3 sequence is 13 residues long. Trimming took off 5 bases at V and 3 bases at J, with 11 bases between the two ends. Here the CDR3 reads CASSRRGYTEAFF. CDR3 sequence (DNA): TGTGCCAGCAGTCGACGAGGGTACACTGAAGCTTTCTTT. Combining the CDR3 with reference TRBV5-6 and TRBJ1-1 gives the whole variable domain DAGVTQSPTHLIKTRGQQVTLRCSPKSGHDTVSWYQQALGQGPQFIFQYYEEEERQRGNFPDRFSGHQFPNYSSELNVNALLLGDSALYLCASSRRGYTEAFFGQGTRLTVV.

The genes are TRBV30 and TRBJ1-2; D gene uncertain. CDR3 length equals 14 residues. From germline, CDR1 is GTSNPN and CDR2 SVGIG (reference sequence). Trimming stripped 6 bases from V and 8 bases from J, with 22 bases between. As DNA, the CDR3 is TGTGCCTGCTCCGCCCCGGGGAGAGGAGTAGGCTACACCTTC. This sequence encodes CACSAPGRGVGYTF. Filled out from reference TRBV30 and TRBJ1-2, the complete variable domain reads SQTIHQWPATLVQPVGSPLSLECTVEGTSNPNLYWYRQAAGRGLQLLFYSVGIGQISSEVPQNLSASRPQDRQFILSSKKLLLSDSGFYLCACSAPGRGVGYTFGSGTRLTVV.

The chain links TRBV7-2 to TRBJ2-7; tentative D call: TRBD2 (7 bases). The germline V gene encodes CDR1 SGHTA and CDR2 FQGNSA. The CDR3 is 14 residues long. V gave up 5 bases and J gave up 0 bases, with 11 bases separating them. This chain's CDR3 is CASSKGGSSYEQYF. CDR3 nucleotides: TGTGCCAGCAGCAAGGGGGGGAGCTCCTACGAGCAGTACTTC.

This CDR3 reads CSASPLAGGNYEQYF. The CDR3 DNA reads TGCAGTGCTAGTCCGCTAGCGGGGGGTAATTACGAGCAGTACTTC. V and J are TRBV20-1 and TRBJ2-7; TRBD2 matches at 11 bases. The V gene end was trimmed by 3 bases and the J gene end by 4 bases; junction bases not matched to a gene: 8. This CDR3 is 15 amino acids long. Germline V gene sequence: CDR1 DFQATT, CDR2 SNEGSKA (reference sequence).

V gene TRBV18 combines with J gene TRBJ2-7; D gene uncertain. Germline V gene sequence: CDR1 KGHSH, CDR2 LQKENI. The length of the CDR3 is 12 residues. V lost 2 bases, J lost 4 bases, and 6 bases lay in between. The CDR3, as DNA: TGTGCCAGCTCACCATCCCAGTACGAGCAGTACTTC. This codes for CASSPSQYEQYF.

The gene calls are TRBV12-3 or TRBV12-4 and TRBJ2-5; 7 positions agree with TRBD1. The junction had 1 base not matched to a gene; V was cut back by 8 bases and J by 4 bases. The CDR3 is 11 amino acids. CDR3 residues: CASSGGETQYF. As DNA, the CDR3 is TGTGCCAGCTCAGGGGGAGAGACCCAGTACTTC.

The chain recombines TRBV5-1 with TRBJ2-2; D perhaps matches TRBD2 (6 bases). The germline gives CDR1 SGHRS, CDR2 YFSETQ. The CDR3 sequence is 13 residues long. Deletions cut 4 bases from V and 6 bases from J, with 10 bases between. In DNA, the CDR3 is TGCGCCAGCAGCCAGTCGGGAGCCGGGGAGCTGTTTTTT. Residues: CASSQSGAGELFF.